This TCR beta chain was recorded in a study of T cell changes during pregnancy in multiple sclerosis. Libraries were prepared by immunoSEQ multiplex PCR; TCRdb keeps only in-frame clonotypes and omits some of them. This sample has around 75,000 clones, with 75% to 95% found just once. There are 12 residues in the CDR3. V was pared by 6 bases and J by 6 bases, with 9 bases between. Germline V lookup: CDR1 KGHSH, CDR2 LQKENI. The V call is TRBV18, the J call TRBJ1-5; no clear D. Specimen: CD4+ T cells from peripheral blood mononuclear cells, collected in the third trimester of pregnancy. The TCR comes from a female donor in good health, enrolled as a control in a pregnancy study. CDR3 amino acids: CASSPRGQPQHF. The CDR3 nucleotides read TGTGCCAGCTCCCCCCGCGGTCAGCCCCAGCATTTT.